This T cell receptor beta chain was documented in a study of blood T cell repertoires in COVID-19. Some clones are missing from TCRdb's copy, which holds only in-frame ones; the method was immunoSEQ multiplex PCR. The top ten clones hold 1.5% to 2% of a sample with 150,000 to 170,000 clones, approximately 78% of them seen once. V was pared by 10 bases and J by 3 bases, with 6 bases of the junction left unmatched. CDR1 is MNHEY and CDR2 is SVGAGI in the germline V gene. CDR3 length equals 13 residues. This receptor was taken from an elderly man with acute or convalescent COVID-19. Material: peripheral blood. The V and J genes are TRBV6-5 and TRBJ2-7; 10 bases map to TRBD1. The CDR3 protein is CATIRDRGYEQYV. The CDR3 DNA reads TGTGCCACGATTAGGGACAGGGGCTACGAGCAGTACGTC.